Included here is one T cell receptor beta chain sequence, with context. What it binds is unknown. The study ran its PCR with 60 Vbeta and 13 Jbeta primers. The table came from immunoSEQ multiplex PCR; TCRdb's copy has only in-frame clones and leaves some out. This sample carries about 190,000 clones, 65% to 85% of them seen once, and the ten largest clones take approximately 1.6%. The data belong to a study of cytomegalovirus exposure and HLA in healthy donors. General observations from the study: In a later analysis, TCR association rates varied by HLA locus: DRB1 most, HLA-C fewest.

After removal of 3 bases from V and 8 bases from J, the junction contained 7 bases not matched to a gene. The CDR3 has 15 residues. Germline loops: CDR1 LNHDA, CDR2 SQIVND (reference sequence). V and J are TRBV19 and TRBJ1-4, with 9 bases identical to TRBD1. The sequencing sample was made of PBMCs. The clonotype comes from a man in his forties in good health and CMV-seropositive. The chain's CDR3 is CASSISGTGLEKLFF. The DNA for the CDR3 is TGTGCCAGTAGTATTTCCGGGACAGGGCTCGAAAAACTGTTTTTT.